Listed below are T cell receptor beta chains from one sample, sequenced in a study of cytomegalovirus exposure and HLA in healthy donors. This table comes from immunoSEQ multiplex PCR, and its TCRdb copy is limited to in-frame clones, with some not included. The table includes around 100,000 clones, about four fifths detected once. The sample consisted of PBMCs. The origin of the receptors is a man younger than 40 in good health and CMV-seropositive. Both conserved end residues are part of each CDR3. The D gene is left open where the match is weak. The size entry is marked missing in some rows and otherwise reads once, few, many or a size class.

CDR3nt: TGTGCCAGCAGGACGACAAGGGGAGGCGACGGGGAGCTGTTTTTT
CDR3aa: CASRTTRGGDGELFF
v_gene: TRBV6-6
d_gene: NA
len: 15
j_gene: TRBJ2-2
abundance: NA

CDR3nt: TGTGCCAGCCTCGGCAGGGGGCCGCGGGAGCAGTACTTC
CDR3aa: CASLGRGPREQYF
v_gene: TRBV9
d_gene: NA
len: 13
j_gene: TRBJ2-5
abundance: NA

CDR3nt: TGTGCCAGCAGTGGGACCAGGGAAGGCGGGGAGCTGTTTTTT
CDR3aa: CASSGTREGGELFF
v_gene: TRBV6-1
d_gene: NA
len: 14
j_gene: TRBJ2-2
abundance: NA

CDR3nt: TGTGCCAGCAGTCTAGAGTTCGCAGATACGCAGTATTTT
CDR3aa: CASSLEFADTQYF
v_gene: TRBV6-1
d_gene: NA
len: 13
j_gene: TRBJ2-3
abundance: NA

CDR3nt: TGTGCCAGTACAGGGCCGGGTAGACGCGAGCAGTACTTC
CDR3aa: CASTGPGRREQYF
v_gene: TRBV19
d_gene: NA
len: 13
j_gene: TRBJ2-7
abundance: NA

CDR3nt: TGCGCCAGCAGCCAAGATTACACAGATACGCAGTATTTT
CDR3aa: CASSQDYTDTQYF
v_gene: TRBV4-3
d_gene: NA
len: 13
j_gene: TRBJ2-3
abundance: few

CDR3nt: TGTGCCAGCAGCCCCGGCTCGGGAGGCTATGGCTACACCTTC
CDR3aa: CASSPGSGGYGYTF
v_gene: TRBV6-5
d_gene: NA
len: 14
j_gene: TRBJ1-2
abundance: NA

CDR3nt: TGTGCCAGCAGTTTGCCAGGGCGATCAGATACGCAGTATTTT
CDR3aa: CASSLPGRSDTQYF
v_gene: TRBV5-6
d_gene: NA
len: 14
j_gene: TRBJ2-3
abundance: NA

CDR3nt: TGTGCCAGCAGTTACAGTTTCAGGGGGCAGAACTACGAGCAGTACTTC
CDR3aa: CASSYSFRGQNYEQYF
v_gene: TRBV6-5
d_gene: TRBD1
len: 16
j_gene: TRBJ2-7
abundance: NA

CDR3nt: TGCGCCAGCAGCTTGAGGCCCTTACTAGCGGGGGCCAAAAACATTCAGTACTTC
CDR3aa: CASSLRPLLAGAKNIQYF
v_gene: TRBV5-1
d_gene: TRBD2
len: 18
j_gene: TRBJ2-4
abundance: NA

CDR3nt: TGTGCCAGCAGCGCAACAGGGGTAGGAGAAGCTTTCTTT
CDR3aa: CASSATGVGEAFF
v_gene: TRBV9
d_gene: TRBD1
len: 13
j_gene: TRBJ1-1
abundance: NA

CDR3nt: TGCAGCGTTGAATTTCCCCCAGCGGGGGCCCTCCAAGAGACCCAGTACTTC
CDR3aa: CSVEFPPAGALQETQYF
v_gene: TRBV29-1
d_gene: TRBD2
len: 17
j_gene: TRBJ2-5
abundance: NA

CDR3nt: TGCGCCAGCAGCCCCGGCAGGGCGACCACAGATACGCAGTATTTT
CDR3aa: CASSPGRATTDTQYF
v_gene: TRBV4-1
d_gene: NA
len: 15
j_gene: TRBJ2-3
abundance: NA

CDR3nt: TGCGCCAGCAGCTTGGAGCTAGCGCAAGAGACCCAGTACTTC
CDR3aa: CASSLELAQETQYF
v_gene: TRBV5-1
d_gene: NA
len: 14
j_gene: TRBJ2-5
abundance: NA

CDR3nt: TGTGCCAGCAGCCCTTCCCCGGCGCGGTCGGATACGCAGTATTTT
CDR3aa: CASSPSPARSDTQYF
v_gene: TRBV7-9
d_gene: NA
len: 15
j_gene: TRBJ2-3
abundance: once

CDR3nt: TGTGCCAGCAGCGTAGGAGGAATCAATTCACCCCTCCACTTT
CDR3aa: CASSVGGINSPLHF
v_gene: TRBV9
d_gene: NA
len: 14
j_gene: TRBJ1-6
abundance: NA

CDR3nt: TGTGCCAGCAGTTTGGGACTAGGAGTCCGGGATTACGAGCAGTACTTC
CDR3aa: CASSLGLGVRDYEQYF
v_gene: TRBV7-2
d_gene: TRBD2
len: 16
j_gene: TRBJ2-7
abundance: NA

CDR3nt: TGTGCCAGCAGCTTCCGTAGGGGGTATTGGGGAAGCTCCTACGAGCAGTACTTC
CDR3aa: CASSFRRGYWGSSYEQYF
v_gene: TRBV7-8
d_gene: NA
len: 18
j_gene: TRBJ2-7
abundance: few

CDR3nt: TGTGCCAGCAGCTTATCCGGGACAGGGACGACTGAAGCTTTCTTT
CDR3aa: CASSLSGTGTTEAFF
v_gene: TRBV7-9
d_gene: TRBD1
len: 15
j_gene: TRBJ1-1
abundance: NA

CDR3nt: TGTGCCAGCAGCTCCCCGACAGGGTACACTGAAGCTTTCTTT
CDR3aa: CASSSPTGYTEAFF
v_gene: TRBV7-9
d_gene: TRBD1
len: 14
j_gene: TRBJ1-1
abundance: NA

CDR3nt: TGTGCCAGCAGGATAGACGCGAGACTTGAAGCTTTCTTT
CDR3aa: CASRIDARLEAFF
v_gene: TRBV6-5
d_gene: NA
len: 13
j_gene: TRBJ1-1
abundance: NA

CDR3nt: TGTGCCAGCAGCTTCGGGGCGGGGGTCAGAGAGACCCAGTACTTC
CDR3aa: CASSFGAGVRETQYF
v_gene: TRBV7-9
d_gene: TRBD2
len: 15
j_gene: TRBJ2-5
abundance: NA

CDR3nt: TGTGCCAGCAGCACCAGCCCCGGCGGCTCCTACGAGCAGTACTTC
CDR3aa: CASSTSPGGSYEQYF
v_gene: TRBV4-2
d_gene: NA
len: 15
j_gene: TRBJ2-7
abundance: NA

CDR3nt: TGTGCCAGCAGCTGGACAGCGAACACCGGGGAGCTGTTTTTT
CDR3aa: CASSWTANTGELFF
v_gene: TRBV6-5
d_gene: NA
len: 14
j_gene: TRBJ2-2
abundance: few

CDR3nt: TGTGCCTGTGCCCCGGGACACCACTCCTACGAGCAGTACTTC
CDR3aa: CACAPGHHSYEQYF
v_gene: TRBV30
d_gene: NA
len: 14
j_gene: TRBJ2-7
abundance: few

CDR3nt: TGTGCCAGCAGCTTGCAACTAGCGGGGGGTGAGCAGTTCTTC
CDR3aa: CASSLQLAGGEQFF
v_gene: TRBV5-4
d_gene: TRBD2
len: 14
j_gene: TRBJ2-1
abundance: NA

CDR3nt: TGTGCCAGCAGCTTGGACCGGGACAGATATAATTCACCCCTCCACTTT
CDR3aa: CASSLDRDRYNSPLHF
v_gene: TRBV11-2
d_gene: TRBD1
len: 16
j_gene: TRBJ1-6
abundance: NA

CDR3nt: TGCGCCAGCAGCCCACAGGGTTTGGGTTCTGGAAACACCATATATTTT
CDR3aa: CASSPQGLGSGNTIYF
v_gene: TRBV4-3
d_gene: NA
len: 16
j_gene: TRBJ1-3
abundance: NA

CDR3nt: TGTGCCAGCAGTCTCGACAGGGGGCGCGGAGAGGAGACCCAGTACTTC
CDR3aa: CASSLDRGRGEETQYF
v_gene: TRBV2
d_gene: TRBD1
len: 16
j_gene: TRBJ2-5
abundance: NA

CDR3nt: TGCGCCAGCAGCCTCGGGGGGGGCTACACCTTC
CDR3aa: CASSLGGGYTF
v_gene: TRBV4-3
d_gene: NA
len: 11
j_gene: TRBJ1-2
abundance: once

CDR3nt: TGTGCCAGCAGCTTACCACAGTCCTACGAGCAGTACTTC
CDR3aa: CASSLPQSYEQYF
v_gene: TRBV5-5
d_gene: NA
len: 13
j_gene: TRBJ2-7
abundance: NA

CDR3nt: TGCAGCGTTGACCCAGGGGCTCCCTACGAGCAGTACTTC
CDR3aa: CSVDPGAPYEQYF
v_gene: TRBV29-1
d_gene: NA
len: 13
j_gene: TRBJ2-7
abundance: NA